This entry describes one T cell receptor beta chain. The germline V gene has CDR1 KGHDR and CDR2 SFDVKD. This CDR3 is built from 20 residues. Trimming at V came to 3 bases and at J to 0 bases, leaving 15 bases not matched to a gene. As originally analysed: From reference gene primer amplification, estimates of nucleated cell counts were derived. Sequencing used immunoSEQ multiplex PCR; TCRdb keeps in-frame clones, though not all of them. V, J and clone size reflect that table, while D and trimming were determined from the DNA. The data contain about 68,000 clones, roughly 91% of them singletons. The sample originates from a study of blood T cell repertoires in COVID-19.

Input material: peripheral blood. The TCR was taken from a middle-aged man with active COVID-19. The rearrangement uses TRBV24-1 and TRBJ1-2, with 10 positions matching TRBD1. This CDR3 is CATSDPPGSRDRGANYGYTF. CDR3 nucleotide sequence: TGTGCCACCAGTGATCCTCCAGGAAGTCGGGACAGGGGAGCTAACTATGGCTACACCTTC.